The clone carrying this T cell receptor (beta chain) was recorded a few times. The ends lost 0 bases at V and 0 bases at J; junction bases unmatched: 10. This CDR3 comprises 19 residues. Germline V gene data show CDR1 as MNHEY and CDR2 as SVGEGT. This sample was included in a study of blood T cells in healthy people across ages. Next came a second PCR, run for roughly 6 to 11 cycles, which used a sample-barcoded 5' primer along with a J-beta primer mix. MiXCR was run by TCRdb on the 5' RACE reads, yielding one entry per CDR3 protein. The data hold about 930,000 distinct CDR3 sequences, with almost 30% observed a single time. This sample was shared with a second study, whose subject was T cells of mothers and their children. From that study: Reads obtained per mother exceeded 10 million TCR beta CDR3 reads, with approximately 3 million obtained per child.

The sample consisted of blood. The V gene is TRBV6-2 or TRBV6-3, the J gene TRBJ2-1; 8 bases are a match to TRBD2. This TCR derives from a woman aged 40 to 49 in good health. The CDR3 is CASSYSKSGGASSYNEQFF. The CDR3 DNA follows: TGTGCCAGCAGTTACTCAAAGAGCGGGGGCGCTAGCTCCTACAATGAGCAGTTCTTC.